Each of the 6 T cell receptor beta chains below was sequenced from the same sample in a study of shared clonotypes between healthy human individuals. The assay was immunoSEQ multiplex PCR, and TCRdb's table has in-frame clones only and misses some. The table has about 2 million clones, about 95% seen once. Material: naive CD4+ T cells sorted from blood. Described subset: CD45RA+ positively selected. The source of these receptors is a young man in good health.

The chain couples TRBV5-1 to TRBJ1-5; TRBD1 agrees at 7 bases. This CDR3 has 15 residues. Germline CDR1 is SGHRS and CDR2 is YFSETQ. After removal of 5 bases from V and 7 bases from J, the junction contained 12 bases not matched to a gene. For the CDR3, the DNA is TGCGCCAGCAGTCCCGGGACAGCGGATTTGCAGCCCCAGCATTTT. Protein sequence: CASSPGTADLQPQHF.

The count of this clone is one. The chain has TRBV30 and TRBJ2-7, with D perhaps matching TRBD2 (5 bases). V shed 0 bases and J shed 3 bases, with 12 bases lying between them. CDR1 is GTSNPN, CDR2 SVGIG, per germline (reference sequence). CDR3 size: 14 residues. The CDR3 region is CAWSVPGNHYEQYF. The CDR3 DNA reads as TGTGCCTGGAGTGTACCGGGGAACCACTACGAGCAGTACTTC.

This chain links TRBV11-2 with TRBJ2-7, with D unclear. CDR3 length: 15 residues. CDR1 is SGHAT and CDR2 is FQNNGV in the germline V gene. Between the trimmed V and J ends, which lost 1 base and 3 bases, there was a span of 13 bases. CDR3 amino acids: CASSLGRGPFYEQYF. The CDR3 nucleotides are TGTGCCAGCAGCTTAGGCCGAGGCCCCTTCTACGAGCAGTACTTC.

This sequence joins TRBV18 and TRBJ2-1; TRBD1 agrees at 8 bases. The CDR3 extends over 14 amino acids. CDR1 is KGHSH and CDR2 is LQKENI in the germline V gene. J lost 4 bases, V lost 5 bases, and 4 bases had no gene match. The CDR3 here is CASSSGTGYNEQFF. The CDR3 DNA sequence: TGTGCCAGCTCATCCGGGACAGGATACAATGAGCAGTTCTTC.

As concerns this clone: Other DNA sequences in the same sample also yield this CDR3. The CDR3 DNA follows: TGCGCCAGCACCCAGGGTTACGAGCAGTACTTC. Protein: CASTQGYEQYF. This rearrangement joins TRBV5-1 to TRBJ2-7; a possible D gene is TRBD1 (5 bases). The CDR3 is 11 residues long. V dropped 6 bases and J dropped 4 bases, with 8 bases sitting between them. CDR1 SGHRS and CDR2 YFSETQ come from the germline V gene.

The chain has TRBV30 and TRBJ1-6; the D is unclear. The germline V gene encodes CDR1 GTSNPN and CDR2 SVGIG (reference sequence). This CDR3 has 13 residues. The V end was cut by 2 bases, the J end by 8 bases, with 10 bases between. The CDR3 reads CAWSPQPDSPLHF. The CDR3 bases are TGTGCCTGGAGTCCCCAGCCGGATTCACCCCTCCACTTT.